This T cell receptor beta chain was retrieved from a study of T cell responses to AZD1222 COVID-19 vaccine. Study background: Second doses that came at about 4 or about 12 weeks were put together.

Study-wide findings and caveats: Repertoires were collected only later (after the peak T cell response had occurred). Nearly half of unique spike-specific TCRs reportedly avoided B.1.351 and B.1.1.7 mutated regions. Among the donors, most were white British and more were female, and clonal diversity was possibly underestimated.

With V trimmed by 6 bases and J by 7 bases, 9 bases remained unmatched. Germline V CDR1 and CDR2: SQVTM, ANQGSEA. This CDR3 comprises 13 residues. Concerning this clone: Its antigen is still unknown.

The protocol was immunoSEQ multiplex PCR, while the TCRdb copy is restricted to in-frame clones and leaves out a portion. The table lists 150,000 to 200,000 clones, about 91% of them singletons. The TCR sequence derives from an adult in good health. This sequence joins TRBV29-1 and TRBJ1-5; TRBD1 agrees at 7 bases. The sample consisted of peripheral blood, taken on day 0 of AZD1222 vaccination. CDR3 nucleotides: TGCAGCGTGGGGGTGGCAGGGGGGCAGCCCCAGCATTTT. Translated, it gives CSVGVAGGQPQHF.